This T cell receptor beta chain was found in a study of blood T cell repertoires in COVID-19. At the level of the study: T cells, B-cell-depleted T cells, or PBMCs supplied cDNA or gDNA.

Assay: immunoSEQ multiplex PCR; the TCRdb copy retains only in-frame clones and omits some. The sample includes about 320,000 clones, about 88% of them seen just once. Assignments of participants to cohorts depended upon their own reported clinical history. The origin of this receptor is a man between 60 and 70 years old who had recovered from COVID-19. The material sequenced was PBMCs or T cells enriched from blood (not recorded which).

CDR3 region: CASSPTTRDRANYGYTF. The DNA of the CDR3 is TGTGCCAGCTCACCGACCACCCGGGACAGAGCTAACTATGGCTACACCTTC. This sequence joins TRBV18 and TRBJ1-2; 7 positions match TRBD1. The germline CDR1 and CDR2 sequences are KGHSH and LQKENI. This CDR3 has 17 amino acids. The V and J ends lost 3 bases and 0 bases, in that order; junction bases with no gene match: 10.